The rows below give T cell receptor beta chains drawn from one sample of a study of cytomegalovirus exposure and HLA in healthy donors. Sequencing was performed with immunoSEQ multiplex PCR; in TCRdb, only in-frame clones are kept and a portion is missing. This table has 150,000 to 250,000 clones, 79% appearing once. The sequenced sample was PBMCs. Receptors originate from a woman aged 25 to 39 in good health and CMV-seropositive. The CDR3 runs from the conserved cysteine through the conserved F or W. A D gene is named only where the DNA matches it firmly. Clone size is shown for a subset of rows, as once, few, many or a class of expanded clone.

cdr3_nt: TGTGCCAGCAGCCGTCCCGGGACTACCTACGAGCAGTACTTC
cdr3_aa: CASSRPGTTYEQYF
j_call: TRBJ2-7
d_call: TRBD2
clone_size: NA
v_call: TRBV4-2

cdr3_nt: TGTGCCAGCTCACCGGGACAGGGTGGGTTTGGCTACACCTTC
cdr3_aa: CASSPGQGGFGYTF
j_call: TRBJ1-2
d_call: TRBD1
clone_size: once
v_call: TRBV18

cdr3_nt: TGTGCCAGCAGCTTAGACTCTTCGGGGGTTTCCCTCTATGGCTACACCTTC
cdr3_aa: CASSLDSSGVSLYGYTF
j_call: TRBJ1-2
d_call: NA
clone_size: NA
v_call: TRBV11-2

cdr3_nt: TGTGCCAGCATCGGGGCTAGCGGGCCCGGAGGGTTATCCTACAATGAGCAGTTCTTC
cdr3_aa: CASIGASGPGGLSYNEQFF
j_call: TRBJ2-1
d_call: TRBD2
clone_size: NA
v_call: TRBV27

cdr3_nt: TGCACCAGCAGCCAAGAGGGTAGCGGGGGGGGCTGTAACGAGCAGTACTTC
cdr3_aa: CTSSQEGSGGGCNEQYF
j_call: TRBJ2-7
d_call: NA
clone_size: few
v_call: TRBV1

cdr3_nt: TGTGCCAGCAGCCCAGACCGGGGGAGGGGGGAGCAGTTCTTC
cdr3_aa: CASSPDRGRGEQFF
j_call: TRBJ2-1
d_call: NA
clone_size: NA
v_call: TRBV7-2

cdr3_nt: TGTGCCAGCAGACCAGGGGTCAATACCTACGAGCAGTACTTC
cdr3_aa: CASRPGVNTYEQYF
j_call: TRBJ2-7
d_call: NA
clone_size: NA
v_call: TRBV11-3

cdr3_nt: TGCGCCAGCAGCTCCAGGGGGTCACCCCTCCACTTT
cdr3_aa: CASSSRGSPLHF
j_call: TRBJ1-6
d_call: TRBD1
clone_size: NA
v_call: TRBV5-1

cdr3_nt: TGTGCCAGCAGGGACACGAACACCGGGGAGCTGTTTTTT
cdr3_aa: CASRDTNTGELFF
j_call: TRBJ2-2
d_call: NA
clone_size: NA
v_call: TRBV27

cdr3_nt: TGCGCCAGCAGCCAAGTCGACGGGGGAGAATACGAGCAGTACTTC
cdr3_aa: CASSQVDGGEYEQYF
j_call: TRBJ2-7
d_call: NA
clone_size: NA
v_call: TRBV4-1

cdr3_nt: TGTGCCGTAGTGGACAGCCAAAACACCGGGGAGCTGTTTTTT
cdr3_aa: CAVVDSQNTGELFF
j_call: TRBJ2-2
d_call: NA
clone_size: NA
v_call: TRBV28

cdr3_nt: TGTGCCATCAGTGAGTCGAGGGTAAGGGCGGATCAGCCCCAGCATTTT
cdr3_aa: CAISESRVRADQPQHF
j_call: TRBJ1-5
d_call: NA
clone_size: NA
v_call: TRBV10-3

cdr3_nt: TGTGCCAGCAGCAAAGTAAGGCAGGGGGGAGAACGCGGCTACACCTTC
cdr3_aa: CASSKVRQGGERGYTF
j_call: TRBJ1-2
d_call: NA
clone_size: once
v_call: TRBV21-1

cdr3_nt: TGTGCCATCAGTGAGTCCCCGGGGACTAACTATGGCTACACCTTC
cdr3_aa: CAISESPGTNYGYTF
j_call: TRBJ1-2
d_call: NA
clone_size: NA
v_call: TRBV10-3

cdr3_nt: TGTGCCAGCAGCCCCGACAGTCCTAGCAATCAGCCCCAGCATTTT
cdr3_aa: CASSPDSPSNQPQHF
j_call: TRBJ1-5
d_call: NA
clone_size: NA
v_call: TRBV6-6

cdr3_nt: TGTGCCAGCAGCCCGGTGGGTAGCGGGAGGGCCGTCCAAGAGACCCAGTACTTC
cdr3_aa: CASSPVGSGRAVQETQYF
j_call: TRBJ2-5
d_call: TRBD2
clone_size: NA
v_call: TRBV9

cdr3_nt: TGTGCCAGCAGCCCGGATACAGGGGCCCGTGATGAGCAGTTCTTC
cdr3_aa: CASSPDTGARDEQFF
j_call: TRBJ2-1
d_call: TRBD1
clone_size: NA
v_call: TRBV11-2

cdr3_nt: TGCAGCGTTGAATATCAGCAGGGGGCGCGAAATGAGCAGTTCTTC
cdr3_aa: CSVEYQQGARNEQFF
j_call: TRBJ2-1
d_call: TRBD1
clone_size: NA
v_call: TRBV29-1

cdr3_nt: TGCGCCAGCAGCTTCCGGGGACTTTTTCCGCAGTATTTT
cdr3_aa: CASSFRGLFPQYF
j_call: TRBJ2-3
d_call: NA
clone_size: once
v_call: TRBV5-1

cdr3_nt: TGTGCCAGCAGCTCCTACAGGACCCCGAACACTGAAGCTTTCTTT
cdr3_aa: CASSSYRTPNTEAFF
j_call: TRBJ1-1
d_call: NA
clone_size: NA
v_call: TRBV11-2

cdr3_nt: TGTGCCAGCAGGGGGGGGGATTGGCTAGCGGGACCGTACCAAGAGACCCAGTACTTC
cdr3_aa: CASRGGDWLAGPYQETQYF
j_call: TRBJ2-5
d_call: TRBD2
clone_size: NA
v_call: TRBV2

cdr3_nt: TGTGCCAGCAGCTTGGTTTGGCGGGAGAGGTACAATGAGCAGTTCTTC
cdr3_aa: CASSLVWRERYNEQFF
j_call: TRBJ2-1
d_call: TRBD2
clone_size: NA
v_call: TRBV5-4

cdr3_nt: TGTGCCAGCAGCGTAGTGGCCGAGGGAGATACGCAGTATTTT
cdr3_aa: CASSVVAEGDTQYF
j_call: TRBJ2-3
d_call: NA
clone_size: NA
v_call: TRBV9

cdr3_nt: TGTGCCAGCAGCGGGGGAACAGGGACCGCAACTAATGAAAAACTGTTTTTT
cdr3_aa: CASSGGTGTATNEKLFF
j_call: TRBJ1-4
d_call: NA
clone_size: once
v_call: TRBV5-5

cdr3_nt: TGTGCCAGCTCACCGAGCTACGAGAACACTGAAGCTTTCTTT
cdr3_aa: CASSPSYENTEAFF
j_call: TRBJ1-1
d_call: NA
clone_size: once
v_call: TRBV18

cdr3_nt: TGTGCCTCAAATGGGGCAGAGCTGAACACTGAAGCTTTCTTT
cdr3_aa: CASNGAELNTEAFF
j_call: TRBJ1-1
d_call: NA
clone_size: NA
v_call: TRBV19

cdr3_nt: TGTGCCAGCAGCTTAGGCCGTCTAGCGGGGGGCCCCTACGAGCAGTACTTC
cdr3_aa: CASSLGRLAGGPYEQYF
j_call: TRBJ2-7
d_call: TRBD2
clone_size: NA
v_call: TRBV13

cdr3_nt: TGTGCCAGCAGCGCGACAGGGGGCGTGAACACCGGGGAGCTGTTTTTT
cdr3_aa: CASSATGGVNTGELFF
j_call: TRBJ2-2
d_call: TRBD1
clone_size: NA
v_call: TRBV9

cdr3_nt: TGTGCCAGCAGCGTAGGAGCTGAGTCAGGGCCGTTTTCTGGAAACACCATATATTTT
cdr3_aa: CASSVGAESGPFSGNTIYF
j_call: TRBJ1-3
d_call: NA
clone_size: NA
v_call: TRBV9

cdr3_nt: TGCGCCAGCAGCCAAGCCGCCCTGGGGGGGGCTGACTCCTACGAGCAGTACTTC
cdr3_aa: CASSQAALGGADSYEQYF
j_call: TRBJ2-7
d_call: NA
clone_size: NA
v_call: TRBV4-1

cdr3_nt: TGTGCCAGTAGTCCGAAGCATTACTCGGGTCAGCCCCAGCATTTT
cdr3_aa: CASSPKHYSGQPQHF
j_call: TRBJ1-5
d_call: NA
clone_size: few
v_call: TRBV19

cdr3_nt: TGTGCCAGCAGCCTTCTGTCCGGGACGGGGGTTCTGGAGGCTTTCTTT
cdr3_aa: CASSLLSGTGVLEAFF
j_call: TRBJ1-1
d_call: NA
clone_size: NA
v_call: TRBV5-6

cdr3_nt: TGTGCCAGCAGCATACAACAGGGGAGTCGCTATGGCTACACCTTC
cdr3_aa: CASSIQQGSRYGYTF
j_call: TRBJ1-2
d_call: TRBD1
clone_size: NA
v_call: TRBV7-9

cdr3_nt: TGTGCCAGCAGCTCGGGACTAGCGGGGTTCAATGAGCAGTTCTTC
cdr3_aa: CASSSGLAGFNEQFF
j_call: TRBJ2-1
d_call: TRBD2
clone_size: NA
v_call: TRBV9

cdr3_nt: TGTGCCAGCAGCCAACTACTAGCGGGGGGCTACAATGAGCAGTTCTTC
cdr3_aa: CASSQLLAGGYNEQFF
j_call: TRBJ2-1
d_call: TRBD2
clone_size: NA
v_call: TRBV4-2

cdr3_nt: TGCGCCAGCAGCAGTCCCGGGACAGGGGTCTCATGGCAGTACTTC
cdr3_aa: CASSSPGTGVSWQYF
j_call: TRBJ2-7
d_call: TRBD1
clone_size: NA
v_call: TRBV4-1

cdr3_nt: TGTGCCAGCAGCCCTAAGGCTAGCGGGGTCTACAATGAGCAGTTCTTC
cdr3_aa: CASSPKASGVYNEQFF
j_call: TRBJ2-1
d_call: TRBD2
clone_size: NA
v_call: TRBV11-3

cdr3_nt: TGCGCCAGCAGCGAAACTTATGGTAGCAATCAGCCCCAGCATTTT
cdr3_aa: CASSETYGSNQPQHF
j_call: TRBJ1-5
d_call: NA
clone_size: NA
v_call: TRBV4-1

cdr3_nt: TGTGCCAGTAGTGTTGGACTAGCGGACAATGAGCAGTTCTTC
cdr3_aa: CASSVGLADNEQFF
j_call: TRBJ2-1
d_call: TRBD2
clone_size: NA
v_call: TRBV19

cdr3_nt: TGTGCCAGCAGCCAGAACCCGCCCGGGGAGACCCAGTACTTC
cdr3_aa: CASSQNPPGETQYF
j_call: TRBJ2-5
d_call: NA
clone_size: NA
v_call: TRBV7-9

cdr3_nt: TGTGCCAGCAGCCAAGTTTTAGGCCTACGGCGGAACTCCTACAATGAGCAGTTCTTC
cdr3_aa: CASSQVLGLRRNSYNEQFF
j_call: TRBJ2-1
d_call: NA
clone_size: NA
v_call: TRBV4-2

cdr3_nt: TGTGCCAGCAGCCAACGCGGGACAGCTATAGAAAAACTGTTTTTT
cdr3_aa: CASSQRGTAIEKLFF
j_call: TRBJ1-4
d_call: TRBD1
clone_size: NA
v_call: TRBV14